This T cell receptor (beta chain) was recovered during a study of technical replicates of blood from a handful of donors. The CDR3 spans 16 residues. Germline-derived CDR1 and CDR2 are SGHRS and YFSETQ. V was cut by 4 bases and J by 0 bases, with 15 bases left in between. Data came from immunoSEQ multiplex PCR; TCRdb stores just in-frame clones and leaves some out. The sample includes more than 60,000 clones, 95% of them seen just once. The receptor was isolated from a human donor in good health. Sequenced material: T cells isolated from PBMCs. This chain connects TRBV5-1 to TRBJ2-3; D is possibly TRBD2 (6 bases). CDR3 bases: TGCGCCAGCAGCCGACGAGCGGGCTTTAGCACAGATACGCAGTATTTT. Encoded protein: CASSRRAGFSTDTQYF.